Sequencing of this T cell receptor beta chain was carried out in a study of blood T cell repertoires in COVID-19. Overall study: T cells, B-cell-depleted T cells, or PBMCs supplied cDNA or gDNA.

The CDR3 is 17 amino acids. Germline-derived CDR1 and CDR2 are SGHNT and YENEEA. V was cut by 0 bases and J by 4 bases, with 16 bases left in between. Per the original methods: Estimates of nucleated cell counts were drawn from the amplification of reference gene primers. Sequencing was performed with immunoSEQ multiplex PCR; in TCRdb, only in-frame clones are kept and a portion is missing. V and J calls and clone size are those listed in that table; D and trimming were worked out from the DNA. The table includes fewer than 350,000 clones, around 85% detected once. Across over 20 US areas, participants ranged in age from roughly 18 to 95 years. Resolution of symptoms, clearance, or two negative PCRs was present in recovered Cohort 3 donors.

The chain is built from TRBV11-3 and TRBJ2-1; D is possibly TRBD2 (6 bases). The material sequenced was PBMCs or T cells enriched from blood (not recorded which). This TCR derives from a man aged 25 to 40 who had recovered from COVID-19. The CDR3, as DNA: TGTGCCAGCAGCTTAGACGGCCGGCTAGCGAGTTACAATGAGCAGTTCTTC. Amino acids: CASSLDGRLASYNEQFF.